This TCR beta chain emerged from a study of cytomegalovirus exposure and HLA in healthy donors. Concerning this clone itself: Its antigen is unknown.

The PCR was carried out with 60 Vbeta primers and 13 Jbeta primers. Generated by immunoSEQ multiplex PCR, the TCRdb table keeps only in-frame clones and is missing some. The sample holds fewer than 150,000 clones; about 68% are singletons and the top ten take around 4%. These donors, healthy bone marrow donors, were studied. Unrecorded immune exposure was likely among donors, who were nominally healthy when sampled. General study points: In a later analysis, TCR beta V- and J-gene trimming was associated with a missense DCLRE1C variant.

CDR3 size: 17 residues. J lost 2 bases, V lost 4 bases, and 5 bases had no gene match. Germline-derived CDR1 and CDR2 are SGHRS and YFSETQ. The sequence was obtained from a woman in her thirties or forties in good health and CMV-seropositive. The chain combines TRBV5-1 with TRBJ2-3, with TRBD2 matching 15 bases. What was sequenced was PBMCs. This chain's CDR3 is CASSPGLAGGFTDTQYF. DNA for the CDR3: TGCGCCAGCAGCCCGGGACTAGCGGGAGGATTCACAGATACGCAGTATTTT.